This TCR beta chain was recovered during a study of cytomegalovirus exposure and HLA in healthy donors. The study's findings and limits: HLA alleles were associated with 16,951 TCR beta sequences in a later analysis at 0.05 false discovery rate. TCR beta V segments were, for the most part, productive about 90% or about 30% of the time in an earlier analysis.

Points on this clone: Its antigen is not known.

In the PCR, 60 Vbeta and 13 Jbeta primers were used. The data were produced by immunoSEQ multiplex PCR, yet TCRdb's version contains in-frame clones alone and is incomplete. The sample lists under 200,000 clones, around 75% occurring once. Sequencing was performed on PBMCs. The receptor comes from a woman aged 25 to 39 in good health and CMV-seronegative.

In nucleotides, the CDR3 is TGTGCCAGCAGTGAAGCCTGGTTAGGAGGTGAAAAACTGTTTTTT. Residues: CASSEAWLGGEKLFF. The chain is built from TRBV6-1 and TRBJ1-4; D unresolved. This CDR3 region has 15 residues. V dropped 0 bases and J dropped 7 bases, with 12 bases sitting between them. Germline CDR1 reads MNHNS; CDR2 reads SASEGT.